The clone carrying this TCR beta chain occurred a few times. The data are from a study of identical twins. TCRdb ran MiXCR on the 5' RACE reads and lists one entry per CDR3 protein. Altogether 500,000 to 550,000 distinct CDR3 sequences are present, 22% being singletons, with the ten largest covering roughly 0.91%. CDR3 length equals 15 residues. Germline loops: CDR1 SGHRS, CDR2 YFSETQ. V lost 1 base, J lost 2 bases, and 11 bases lay in between. This same sample was also taken into another study, of T cells expressing NK-cell markers. As that report states: These same clonotypes (in several donors) also led the CD3+CD56-NKG2C+ fraction.

The specimen was CD4+ T cells sorted from blood. The clonotype comes from a woman younger than 35 in good health. The chain joins TRBV5-1 to TRBJ2-3, with D hard to call. This CDR3 reads CASSLYYRHTDTQYF. CDR3 nucleotides: TGCGCCAGCAGCTTGTATTACCGACACACAGATACGCAGTATTTT.